This T cell receptor beta chain originates from a study of regulatory T cells in long-lasting Graves disease (dated by TCRdb to the early 2020s). A note on the overall study: Newly diagnosed Graves' disease patients had taken antithyroid drugs for less than 3 months. This study used TCR sequencing and RNA sequencing of peripheral blood to compare persistent Graves' disease patients against newly diagnosed Graves' disease patients. The study was registered as a clinical trial and conducted in China. TCR sequencing covered some 13 persistent and 20 newly diagnosed Graves' disease patients, some 33 samples in total. What the research found in general, with its limitations: The small sample size was acknowledged by the authors as a limitation that may reduce accuracy. Sequencing and analysis were limited to the TCR beta chain. Lower TCR Shannon entropy and fewer highly expanded clones were observed in persistent Graves' disease patients than in newly diagnosed patients, which suggested clonal expansion. Persistent disease showed preferential use of TRBV28, TRBJ1-2 and TRBJ2-5, whereas newly diagnosed disease favored TRBV20-1 and TRBJ2-1. A larger number of public clonotypes was shared among persistent patients (more than 2,500) than among newly diagnosed patients (around 870). Only peripheral blood was studied, because thyroid tissue, the primary lesion, was inaccessible.

Based on the germline V gene, the CDR1 and CDR2 sequences are SGHRS and YFSETQ. Counted from cysteine to phenylalanine, this CDR3 has 13 amino acids. Only the CDR3 DNA stays, 39 bases, in frame from base 1. V is pared back by 0 bases and J by 10 bases, with 13 bases lying between the germline termini. The library was prepared using multiplex PCR. The sequencer was an Illumina HiSeq 4000. CDR3 regions were amplified by Arm-PCR with iRepertoire HTBI primers to construct TCR beta libraries. Gel purification was performed on PCR products prior to sequencing. The authors' pipeline ran thus. Gene usage analysis of CDR3 amino acid clonotypes used the 55 to 65 TRBV and around 14 TRBJ segments found across samples. Filtered high-quality paired reads were merged into contigs using COPE and FqMerger. BLAST was used to align contigs to the IMGT TRBV, TRBD and TRBJ reference genes, and CDR3 was defined following IMGT. Any clonotype with a frequency above 0.1% was counted as a highly expanded clone. Shannon entropy was used to measure repertoire diversity, and the Gini coefficient was used to measure V-J evenness. Public clonotypes were defined as clonotypes shared by more than one individual. TCRdb took the public reads, trimmed them with fastp at Q25, ran MiXCR for clone calling and kept in-frame beta chains. Every entry covers one CDR3 protein and lists the most common genes and DNA from its rows. Here the V and J calls rest on TCRdb's processing, not on the authors' analysis. The sample table records around 500,000 distinct CDR3 sequences; approximately 12% of these occur just once. The ten largest make up roughly a tenth of the sample.

This clonotype was seen repeatedly, ten times or more. Its cognate antigen has yet to be identified. No much larger clonotype is one base removed from it; base qualities were not supplied. Explained via the paper, the time point label denotes: newly diagnosed GD, antithyroid drugs for less than 3 months. RNA was extracted from PBMCs in TRIzol for both TCR sequencing and RNA sequencing. The diagnosis of Graves' disease was made according to American Thyroid Association guidelines. Recruitment of patients was carried out at an endocrinology department in Xi'an, China. Each patient gave roughly 10 milliliters of peripheral blood, collected in an EDTA anticoagulant tube. Ficoll Paque Plus density gradient separation was used to isolate PBMCs, and no additional T cell sorting was done. An Agilent 2100 Bioanalyzer and agarose gel were used to assess RNA quality, and a NanoDrop 2000 was used to measure RNA concentration.

A further study also used this sample, focusing on T cells in Graves' hyperthyroidism and ophthalmopathy. As described in the second report: A patient counted as having stable Graves' hyperthyroidism if no progression to ophthalmopathy occurred over 18 months of follow-up. Hyperthyroidism patients were aged 18 to 65 years and newly diagnosed, with disease duration of less than 2 months. Patients with uncontrolled infections, other autoimmune diseases, pregnancy or lactation were excluded. Diagnoses relied on clinical symptoms, serum thyroxine and TRAb, thyroid ultrasound and orbital computed tomography. For the first round of RT-PCR on the TCR CDR3, the HTBI primer set was used together with the Qiagen OneStep RT-PCR kit. Most expanded thyroid clonotypes (frequency above 0.001) were also found in blood, which suggests that blood repertoires may mirror thyroid immune responses. Ophthalmopathy was separated from stable hyperthyroidism by a 13 V-J signature model, with approximately 85% sensitivity and 81% to 82% specificity obtained in cross-validation and 80%/75% obtained in testing. In validation, the model predicted progression to ophthalmopathy a median of roughly 6.2 months before onset, with roughly 70% sensitivity and 72.22% specificity. To identify TCR V-J signatures that set the groups apart, the researchers used a discovery cohort of 95 to 100 patients, made up of 40 to 45 with Graves' ophthalmopathy and about 60 with stable Graves' hyperthyroidism. Whether ophthalmopathy could be predicted prospectively was tested in an independent validation cohort made up of 18 to 20 hyperthyroidism patients plus 17 patients who later progressed to ophthalmopathy. For training and testing, the 100 or so patients in the discovery cohort were randomly divided in a 7:3 ratio. In addition, the study compared T-cell repertoires in thyroid tissue and in blood from several Graves' hyperthyroidism patients. Once sampling was done, hyperthyroidism patients were given methimazole at a starting dose of 30 mg daily, whereas ophthalmopathy patients were given high-dose intravenous methylprednisolone. The libraries were constructed in a second round of multiplex PCR and then size-selected and purified. Sequencing of the libraries was done on an Illumina HiSeq2000 using paired-end 100 bp reads. Raw data were processed with SOAPnuke, discarding reads with adapters, uncalled bases, mean Phred below 15, or no exact constant-primer or identifier match. High-quality paired reads were merged with COPE v1.2.5, and unique nucleotide sequences were defined as clonotypes. MiTCR v1.1 was used to align the clonotypes against IMGT TRBV, TRBD and TRBJ reference segments. The analysis included only V-J combinations with a frequency above 0.0001, which together covered 98% to 99.2% of the repertoires. The TCS score was defined as F50 (clonal expansion) divided by E x V (chaos), with BLOSUM62-based TCRdist calculated between CDR3 peptides within each V-J. Welch's t-statistics and random forest reduced around 520 V-J features to 13, which were used in a naive Bayes classifier (R e1071). Sample size was not statistically predetermined, and investigators were not blinded to group allocation. The paper describes TCR Vbeta CDR3 sequencing of about 140 peripheral blood samples, made up of 43 ophthalmopathy patients, roughly 72 hyperthyroidism patients and some 17 progressor patients.

This TCR was sampled from a man aged 25 to 40 with Graves disease. Donor details come from another sample of the same person, matched by shared clones. The sequence joins TRBV5-1 to TRBJ1-1; the D gene lacks a confident call. The specimen comprised peripheral blood mononuclear cells (PBMCs), sampled at new diagnosis, from a patient treated with antithyroid drugs. CDR3 region: CASSLDGSFPAFF. The DNA sequence follows: TGCGCCAGCAGCTTGGACGGGTCCTTCCCAGCTTTCTTT.